This T cell receptor (beta chain) derives from a study of T cells in Graves' hyperthyroidism and ophthalmopathy. On the study more broadly: Pretreatment peripheral blood was obtained at initial diagnosis.

The diagnostic basis comprised clinical symptoms, serum thyroxine and TRAb, thyroid ultrasound and orbital computed tomography. PBMCs were sourced from about 10 ml fresh peripheral blood. Between the trimmed V and J ends, which lost 0 bases and 2 bases, there was a span of 17 bases. The CDR3 runs to 17 residues. CDR1 and CDR2 (germline): SGHRS, YFSETQ. Amplification targeted TCR beta CDR3 regions from RNA transcripts. Initially, a first-round RT-PCR of the TCR CDR3 employed the HTBI primer set. One entry per CDR3 protein results from TCRdb running MiXCR on the multiplex PCR reads. This sample has some 560,000 distinct CDR3 sequences, with 13% to 15% found just once. General observations from the study: A 13 V-J model separated ophthalmopathy from stable hyperthyroidism.

This clonotype was picked up many times. Its antigen is not identified. The specimen was blood. The sequence was obtained from a woman in her thirties or forties with Graves' hyperthyroidism. The chain couples TRBV5-1 to TRBJ2-5; TRBD1 or TRBD2 may be the D gene (5 bases each). In nucleotides, the CDR3 is TGCGCCAGCAGCTTGGACTTTAGAGGGGAGACTCAAGAGACCCAGTACTTC. This encodes CASSLDFRGETQETQYF.